Below, 8 T cell receptor beta chains from the same sample are listed, as sequenced in a study of shared clonotypes between healthy human individuals. The assay was immunoSEQ multiplex PCR, and TCRdb's table has in-frame clones only and misses some. Of 650,000 to 700,000 clones in the sample, roughly 91% were seen once. The specimen was memory CD8+ T cells from PBMCs. Subset described: CD45RO+ cells pooled with CCR7-negative TemRA cells. The receptor source for this set is a man aged 18 to 30 in good health. Some clones in this sample may be carry-over from other donors' samples.

The chain combines TRBV27 with TRBJ2-3; 10 bases are a match to TRBD2. The CDR3 consists of 18 residues. CDR1 is MNHEY and CDR2 is SMNVEV in the germline V gene (reference sequence). The trim removed 5 bases at V and 1 base at J, leaving 12 bases unmatched. The CDR3 DNA sequence: TGTGCCAGCAGTCCGAAGCGGGAGGGCCTCGGAGGCACAGATACGCAGTATTTT. The encoded protein is CASSPKREGLGGTDTQYF.

In DNA, the CDR3 is TGCGCCAGCAGTGAACGTCCGGACAGAAAGAATGAGCAGTTCTTC. The encoded protein is CASSERPDRKNEQFF. This chain connects TRBV10-1 to TRBJ2-1; D is possibly TRBD1 (6 bases). Per the germline V gene, CDR1 is WNHNN and CDR2 is SYGVQD (reference sequence). The CDR3 has 15 amino acids. Trimming cost V 3 bases and J 7 bases, with 16 bases left between them.

This chain uses TRBV9 with TRBJ2-1; a weak D match, TRBD2 (6 bases). Trimming removed 3 bases at V and 0 bases at J, with 10 bases between. The CDR3 totals 15 residues. Germline V gives CDR1 SGDLS, CDR2 YYNGEE. CDR3 nucleotide sequence: TGTGCCAGCAGCGGGGGGGAGAGCTCCTACAATGAGCAGTTCTTC. As protein: CASSGGESSYNEQFF.

The V gene is TRBV6-6, the J gene TRBJ1-1; D might be TRBD1 (5 bases). The ends were cut back, 3 bases at V and 4 bases at J, with 12 bases in the middle. This CDR3 region has 14 residues. CDR1 and CDR2 (germline): MNHNY, SVGAGI (reference sequence). DNA for the CDR3: TGTGCCAGCAGTTATTATGACCAGGGCACTGAAGCTTTCTTT. Its protein product is CASSYYDQGTEAFF.

The chain has TRBV6-5 and TRBJ1-5; D ambiguous. CDR1 is MNHEY and CDR2 is SVGAGI in the germline V gene. Trimming took off 5 bases at V and 9 bases at J, with 14 bases between the two ends. The CDR3 contains 13 residues. The CDR3 sequence is CASSPDGVRPQHF. The CDR3 DNA follows: TGTGCCAGCAGTCCGGACGGGGTGCGGCCCCAGCATTTT.

This clone has at least ten counts. Other DNA sequences in this specimen translate into the identical CDR3. V gene TRBV27 combines with J gene TRBJ1-5; TRBD1 agrees at 8 bases. CDR1 MNHEY and CDR2 SMNVEV come from the germline V gene (reference sequence). Losses at the gene ends were 6 bases for V and 3 bases for J; bases not matched to a gene: 4. The CDR3 loop spans 14 amino acids. CDR3 DNA: TGTGCCAGCAGCCAGGGGGCGGACAATCAGCCCCAGCATTTT. Protein: CASSQGADNQPQHF.

Remarks on this clone: This CDR3 is also generated by other DNA sequences in the sample. This chain connects TRBV27 to TRBJ2-7; unclear D gene. Germline CDR1 MNHEY, CDR2 SMNVEV (reference sequence). The V end was cut by 9 bases, the J end by 4 bases, with 10 bases between. This CDR3 contains 11 residues. This CDR3 reads CASSSGYEQYF. In DNA form, the CDR3 reads TGTGCCAGTTCGTCTGGATACGAGCAGTACTTC.

The chain joins TRBV19 to TRBJ1-2; 7 bases are a match to TRBD1. From germline, CDR1 is LNHDA and CDR2 SQIVND (reference sequence). The V gene end was trimmed by 6 bases and the J gene end by 8 bases; junction bases not matched to a gene: 6. This CDR3 is 12 amino acids long. The CDR3 sequence: CASSDRDRGYTF. The CDR3 DNA reads as TGTGCCAGTAGCGACAGGGATCGAGGCTACACCTTC.